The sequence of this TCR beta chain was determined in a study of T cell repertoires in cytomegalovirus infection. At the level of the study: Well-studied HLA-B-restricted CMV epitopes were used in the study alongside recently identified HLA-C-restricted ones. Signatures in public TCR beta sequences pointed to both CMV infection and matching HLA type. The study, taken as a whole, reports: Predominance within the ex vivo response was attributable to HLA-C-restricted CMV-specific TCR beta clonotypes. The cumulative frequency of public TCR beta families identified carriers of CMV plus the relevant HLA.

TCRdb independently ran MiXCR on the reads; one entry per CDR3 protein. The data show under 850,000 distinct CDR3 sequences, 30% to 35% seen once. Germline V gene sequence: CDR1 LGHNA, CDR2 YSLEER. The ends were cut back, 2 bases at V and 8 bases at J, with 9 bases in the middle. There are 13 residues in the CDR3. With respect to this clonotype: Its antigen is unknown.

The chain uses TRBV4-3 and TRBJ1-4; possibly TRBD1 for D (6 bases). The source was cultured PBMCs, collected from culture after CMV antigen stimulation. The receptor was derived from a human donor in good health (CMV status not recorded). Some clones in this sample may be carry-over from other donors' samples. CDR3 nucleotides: TGCGCCAGCAGCCAATGGGACACCGAAAAACTGTTTTTT. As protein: CASSQWDTEKLFF.